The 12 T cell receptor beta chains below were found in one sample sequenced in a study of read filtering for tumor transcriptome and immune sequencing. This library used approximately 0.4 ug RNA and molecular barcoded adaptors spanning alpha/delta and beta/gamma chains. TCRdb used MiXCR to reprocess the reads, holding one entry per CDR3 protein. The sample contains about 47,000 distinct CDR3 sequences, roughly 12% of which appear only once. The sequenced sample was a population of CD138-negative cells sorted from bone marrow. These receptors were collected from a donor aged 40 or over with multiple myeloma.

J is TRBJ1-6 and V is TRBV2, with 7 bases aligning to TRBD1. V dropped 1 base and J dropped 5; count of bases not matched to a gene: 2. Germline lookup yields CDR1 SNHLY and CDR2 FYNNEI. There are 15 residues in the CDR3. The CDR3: CASSEGRGNNSPLHF. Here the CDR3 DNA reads TGTGCCAGCAGTGAAGGCAGGGGGAATAATTCACCCCTCCACTTT.

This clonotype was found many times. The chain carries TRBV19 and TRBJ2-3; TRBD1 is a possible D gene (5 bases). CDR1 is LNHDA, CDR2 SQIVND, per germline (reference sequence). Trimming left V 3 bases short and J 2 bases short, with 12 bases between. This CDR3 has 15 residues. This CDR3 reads CASSISGAFTDTQYF. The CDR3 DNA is TGTGCCAGTAGTATTTCTGGGGCGTTCACAGATACGCAGTATTTT.

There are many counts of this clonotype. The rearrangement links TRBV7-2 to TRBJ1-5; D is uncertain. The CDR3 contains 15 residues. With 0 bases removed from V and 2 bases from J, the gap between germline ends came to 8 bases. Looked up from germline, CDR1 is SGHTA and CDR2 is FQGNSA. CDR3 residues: CASSLAGYGNQPQHF. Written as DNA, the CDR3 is TGTGCCAGCAGCTTAGCAGGGTATGGCAATCAGCCCCAGCATTTT.

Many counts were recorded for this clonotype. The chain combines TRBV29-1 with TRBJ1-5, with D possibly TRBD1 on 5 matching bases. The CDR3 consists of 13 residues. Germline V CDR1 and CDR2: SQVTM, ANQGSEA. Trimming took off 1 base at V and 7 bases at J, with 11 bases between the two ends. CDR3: CSVEGREGQPQHF. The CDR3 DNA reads TGCAGCGTTGAAGGTCGGGAGGGGCAGCCCCAGCATTTT.

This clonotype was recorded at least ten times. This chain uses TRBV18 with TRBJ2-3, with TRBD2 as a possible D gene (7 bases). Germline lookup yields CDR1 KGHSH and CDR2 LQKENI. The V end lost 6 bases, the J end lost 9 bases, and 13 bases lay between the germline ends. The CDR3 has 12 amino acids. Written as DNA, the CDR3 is TGTGCCAGCTCGCGGGGGCAGGGAACGCAGTATTTT. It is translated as CASSRGQGTQYF.

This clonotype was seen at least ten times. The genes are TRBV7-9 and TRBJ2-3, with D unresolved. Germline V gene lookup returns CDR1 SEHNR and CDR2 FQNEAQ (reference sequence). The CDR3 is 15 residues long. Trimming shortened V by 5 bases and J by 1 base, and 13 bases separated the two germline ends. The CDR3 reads CASSLRLGGTDTQYF. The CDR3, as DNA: TGTGCCAGCAGCCTGAGACTGGGTGGCACAGATACGCAGTATTTT.

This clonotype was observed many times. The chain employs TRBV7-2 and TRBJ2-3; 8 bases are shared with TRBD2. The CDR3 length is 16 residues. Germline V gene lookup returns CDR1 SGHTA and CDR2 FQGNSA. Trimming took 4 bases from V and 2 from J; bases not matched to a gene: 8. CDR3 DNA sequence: TGTGCCAGCAGCTCCCAGGGCGGGGGGAACACAGATACGCAGTATTTT. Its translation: CASSSQGGGNTDTQYF.

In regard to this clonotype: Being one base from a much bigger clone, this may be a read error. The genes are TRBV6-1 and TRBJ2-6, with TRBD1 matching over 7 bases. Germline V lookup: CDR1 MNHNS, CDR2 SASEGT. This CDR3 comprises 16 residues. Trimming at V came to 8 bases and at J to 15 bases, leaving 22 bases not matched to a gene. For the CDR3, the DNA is TGTGCCAGCGCCAGGGGGTGGGCCCTCGGGGCCGACGACCTGACTTTC. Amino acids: CASARGWALGADDLTF.

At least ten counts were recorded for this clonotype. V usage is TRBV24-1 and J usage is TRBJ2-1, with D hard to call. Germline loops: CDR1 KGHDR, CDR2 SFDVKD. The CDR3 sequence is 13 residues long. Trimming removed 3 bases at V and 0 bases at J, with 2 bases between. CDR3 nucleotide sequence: TGTGCCACCAGTGATAGCTCCTACAATGAGCAGTTCTTC. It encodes CATSDSSYNEQFF.

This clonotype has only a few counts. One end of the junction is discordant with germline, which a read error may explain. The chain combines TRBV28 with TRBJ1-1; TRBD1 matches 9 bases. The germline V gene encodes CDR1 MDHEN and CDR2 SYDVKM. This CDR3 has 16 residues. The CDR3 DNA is TGCGCCAGCGGTCCTATGGACAGGGGTTGGGACACTGAAGCTTTCTTT. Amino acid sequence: CASGPMDRGWDTEAFF.

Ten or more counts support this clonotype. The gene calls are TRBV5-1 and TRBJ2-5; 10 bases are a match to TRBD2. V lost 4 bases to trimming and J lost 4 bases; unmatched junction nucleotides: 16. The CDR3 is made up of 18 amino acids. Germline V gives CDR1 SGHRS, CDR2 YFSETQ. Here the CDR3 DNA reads TGCGCCAGCAGCCTGGGGCTAGCGGGAGTCACGGGGGGAGAGACCCAGTACTTC. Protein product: CASSLGLAGVTGGETQYF.

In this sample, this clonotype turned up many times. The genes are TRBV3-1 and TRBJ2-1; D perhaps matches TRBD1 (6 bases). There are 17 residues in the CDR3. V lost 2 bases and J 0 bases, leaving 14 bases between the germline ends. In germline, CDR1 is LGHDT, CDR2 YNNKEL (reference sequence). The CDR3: CASSQMDPGDSYNEQFF. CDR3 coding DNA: TGTGCCAGCAGCCAAATGGACCCAGGGGACTCCTACAATGAGCAGTTCTTC.